Listed here are 14 T cell receptor beta chains from one sample, sequenced in a study of cytomegalovirus exposure and HLA in healthy donors (dated by TCRdb to the late 2010s). Receptor amplification or capture employed the immunoSEQ multiplex PCR assay. For the multiplex PCR, a mixture combining 60 forward primers for TCR Vbeta segments and 13 reverse primers for TCR Jbeta segments was used. The immuneACCESS repertoire file appears here via TCRdb, limited to in-frame rearrangements. These files lack a portion of the clones; in checked studies, under half of the deficit traces to unresolved V genes, and the cause of the others is not known. This sample is represented by about 68,000 clones; about 81% of them were singletons. 6.5% of the sample comes from the top ten. The sequenced sample consisted of PBMCs. Receptors originate from a human donor in good health.

V gene TRBV6-5 combines with J gene TRBJ2-2, with a tentative D call TRBD2 (6 bases). CDR3 length: 13 residues. Trimming stripped 6 bases from V and 7 bases from J, with 12 bases between. Germline V gene lookup returns CDR1 MNHEY and CDR2 SVGAGI. CDR3 sequence: CASSQGLFGELFF. CDR3 nucleotides: TGTGCCAGCAGCCAAGGACTATTCGGGGAGCTGTTTTTT.

This chain uses TRBV6-1 with TRBJ2-7; D possibly corresponds to TRBD2 (6 bases). The V gene's germline CDR1 is MNHNS and CDR2 SASEGT. The V end was cut by 1 base, the J end by 0 bases, with 7 bases between. The CDR3 has 14 amino acids. The CDR3 here is CASSEDGSSYEQYF. In nucleotides, the CDR3 is TGTGCCAGCAGTGAAGACGGGAGCTCCTACGAGCAGTACTTC.

This chain connects TRBV29-1 to TRBJ1-3; 9 bases are a match to TRBD1. CDR3 length: 16 amino acids. V shed 6 bases, J shed 1 base, and the junction held 10 bases outside the gene matches. Germline values: CDR1 SQVTM, CDR2 ANQGSEA. CDR3 in amino acids: CSVRDRADISGNTIYF. The CDR3 DNA is TGCAGCGTCCGGGACAGGGCCGACATTTCTGGAAACACCATATATTTT.

The V and J genes are TRBV6-5 and TRBJ2-3, with TRBD2 as a possible D gene (7 bases). Trimming shortened V by 4 bases and J by 8 bases, and 16 bases separated the two germline ends. The CDR3 covers 14 residues. Looked up from germline, CDR1 is MNHEY and CDR2 is SVGAGI. DNA of the CDR3: TGTGCCAGCAGTTTTTTGACGGGGGGCGGTACGCAGTATTTT. This encodes CASSFLTGGGTQYF.

Remarks on this clone: The junction shows a germline mismatch at one end, possibly a read error. The V call is TRBV13, the J call TRBJ1-2; D remains unclear. The CDR3 totals 15 residues. Looked up from germline, CDR1 is PRHDT and CDR2 is FYEKMQ (reference sequence). The CDR3 DNA follows: TGTGCCAGCAGCTCGCAGAGCACCTATAACTATGGCTACCCCTTC. It yields the protein CASSSQSTYNYGYPF.

The V call is TRBV27, the J call TRBJ1-6; 8 bases fit TRBD1. V gave up 8 bases and J gave up 8 bases; unmatched junction bases: 8. The germline CDR1 and CDR2 sequences are MNHEY and SMNVEV (reference sequence). This CDR3 has 14 amino acids. Here the CDR3 DNA reads TGTGCCAGCCTCGACAGGGGCGGCCATTCACCCCTCCACTTT. Translation: CASLDRGGHSPLHF.

The rearrangement joins TRBV5-1 to TRBJ2-2; D is unclear. In germline, CDR1 is SGHRS, CDR2 YFSETQ. The CDR3 extends over 14 amino acids. With 0 bases removed from V and 8 bases from J, the gap between germline ends came to 11 bases. The CDR3: CASSLGPFGGELFF. CDR3 nucleotide sequence: TGCGCCAGCAGCTTGGGCCCCTTCGGGGGGGAGCTGTTTTTT.

J is TRBJ1-6 and V is TRBV28; maybe TRBD1 (6 bases). Trimming removed 2 bases at V and 0 bases at J, with 11 bases between. The CDR3 length is 17 residues. CDR1 is MDHEN, CDR2 SYDVKM, per germline. The CDR3 loop reads CASSLAGASSYNSPLHF. In nucleotides, the CDR3 is TGTGCCAGCAGTTTAGCAGGGGCTAGCTCCTATAATTCACCCCTCCACTTT.

J is TRBJ2-2 and V is TRBV5-1, with 9 bases matching TRBD2. Germline V gene sequence: CDR1 SGHRS, CDR2 YFSETQ. V trimming: 4 bases; J trimming: 1 base; junction bases outside the gene matches: 11. The CDR3 runs to 18 residues. The CDR3 loop is CASSPGTSRSMNTGELFF. The CDR3 nucleotides are TGCGCCAGCAGCCCTGGGACTAGCAGGAGCATGAACACCGGGGAGCTGTTTTTT.

CDR3: CASSFQGASTGELFF. In DNA, the CDR3 is TGCGCCAGCAGCTTCCAGGGGGCAAGCACCGGGGAGCTGTTTTTT. The gene calls are TRBV5-1 and TRBJ2-2, with 8 bases aligning to TRBD1. CDR1 SGHRS and CDR2 YFSETQ come from the germline V gene. The CDR3 contains 15 residues. V shed 2 bases and J 4 bases; nucleotides not matched to a gene: 4.

Only a few counts were recorded for this clone. CDR3 bases: TGTGCCAGCAGTGAAAAGGACTGGACGGTCATGGGTACTCAAGAAGCTTTCTTT. Translated: CASSEKDWTVMGTQEAFF. The chain employs TRBV6-1 and TRBJ1-1; D is uncertain. Germline V gene data show CDR1 as MNHNS and CDR2 as SASEGT. Trimming pared 2 bases from V and 8 bases from J, leaving 27 bases between. The CDR3 covers 18 residues.

This clone was detected only a few times. The chain is built from TRBV5-6 and TRBJ1-1, with 7 positions matching TRBD1. CDR3 size: 14 residues. CDR1 and CDR2 (germline): SGHDT, YYEEEE. V lost 6 bases to trimming and J lost 6 bases; unmatched junction nucleotides: 11. DNA of the CDR3: TGTGCCAGCACACAGGGGCCTACTTATGCTGAAGCTTTCTTT. It specifies CASTQGPTYAEAFF.

This chain joins TRBV19 and TRBJ1-5; 7 bases line up with TRBD1. J gave up 16 bases and V 4 bases, and 13 bases lay outside the gene matches. CDR1 is LNHDA and CDR2 is SQIVND in the germline V gene (reference sequence). This CDR3 is built from 13 residues. In nucleotides, the CDR3 is TGTGCCAGTAGTAGCCTACAGGGGTCCCTCTCACATTTT. Translation gives CASSSLQGSLSHF.

V usage is TRBV11-3 and J usage is TRBJ2-2; TRBD2 might be the D (6 bases). The germline gives CDR1 SGHNT, CDR2 YENEEA. Deletions cut 4 bases from V and 4 bases from J, with 16 bases between. This CDR3 region has 16 residues. CDR3 sequence (DNA): TGTGCCAGCAGCTACGCCTCCGGGACTCGCACCGGGGAGCTGTTTTTT. Encoded protein: CASSYASGTRTGELFF.